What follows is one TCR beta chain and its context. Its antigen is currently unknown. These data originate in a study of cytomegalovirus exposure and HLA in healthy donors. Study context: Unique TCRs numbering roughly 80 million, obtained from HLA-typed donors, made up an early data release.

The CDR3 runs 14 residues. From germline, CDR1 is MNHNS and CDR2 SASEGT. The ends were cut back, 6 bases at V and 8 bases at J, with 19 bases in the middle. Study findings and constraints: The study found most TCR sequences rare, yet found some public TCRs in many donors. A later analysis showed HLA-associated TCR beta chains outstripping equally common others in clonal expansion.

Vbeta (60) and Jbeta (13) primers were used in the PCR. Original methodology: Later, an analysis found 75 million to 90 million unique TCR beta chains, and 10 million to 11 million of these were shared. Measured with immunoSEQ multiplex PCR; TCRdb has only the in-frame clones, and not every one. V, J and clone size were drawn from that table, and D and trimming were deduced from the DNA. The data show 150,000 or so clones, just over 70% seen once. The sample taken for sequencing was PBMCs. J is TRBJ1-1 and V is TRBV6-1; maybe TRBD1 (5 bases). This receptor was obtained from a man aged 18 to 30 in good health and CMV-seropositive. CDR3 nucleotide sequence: TGTGCCAGCAGCGACTCGACAGTGTTGACCGAAGCTTTCTTT. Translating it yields CASSDSTVLTEAFF.